One sample yielded the 26 T cell receptor beta chains listed below, sequenced in a study of shared clonotypes between healthy human individuals. Using immunoSEQ multiplex PCR, the repertoire was profiled, and TCRdb retains in-frame clones only, with some absent. The sample includes 2 million to 3 million clones, around nine tenths of them seen just once. Sequences were obtained from naive CD4+ T cells sorted from blood. The subset was: CD45RA+ positively selected. All receptors derive from a man aged 18-30 years in good health.

This clone was counted between two and nine times. This chain joins TRBV14 and TRBJ1-4, with 7 bases lining up with TRBD1. Trimming at V came to 0 bases and at J to 8 bases, leaving 6 bases not matched to a gene. Germline V gene sequence: CDR1 SGHDN, CDR2 FVKESK. The CDR3 is 15 amino acids. Written as DNA, the CDR3 is TGTGCCAGCAGCCAAGAAGACAGGGAACGAGAAAAACTGTTTTTT. This sequence encodes CASSQEDREREKLFF.

In regard to this clone: The same CDR3 is also encoded by other DNA sequences in this sample. The chain has TRBV5-1 and TRBJ1-4; tentatively, D is TRBD1 (5 bases). CDR3 length equals 14 residues. Trimming left V 0 bases short and J 5 bases short, with 8 bases between. Per germline, CDR1 SGHRS and CDR2 YFSETQ. CDR3 sequence (DNA): TGCGCCAGCAGCTTGGGTGGGGGAAATGAAAAACTGTTTTTT. As protein: CASSLGGGNEKLFF.

CDR3 in DNA: TGCGCCAGCAGCCAAAGTAGGAGCTCCTACAATGAGCAGTTCTTC. Protein product: CASSQSRSSYNEQFF. The chain couples TRBV4-1 to TRBJ2-1; unclear D gene. The CDR3 contains 15 residues. Trimming cost V 2 bases and J 0 bases, with 8 bases left between them. Germline values: CDR1 MGHRA, CDR2 YSYEKL.

V and J are TRBV10-3 and TRBJ2-3, with D perhaps matching TRBD2 (6 bases). CDR3 length: 14 amino acids. V dropped 6 bases and J dropped 1 base, with 11 bases sitting between them. The germline V gene has CDR1 ENHRY and CDR2 SYGVKD. CDR3 loop: CAIRGGEGTDTQYF. DNA of the CDR3: TGTGCCATCAGGGGGGGAGAGGGCACAGATACGCAGTATTTT.

This clone showed up just a few times. At the DNA level, this CDR3 is encoded by other sequences in the same sample as well. The V call is TRBV7-2, the J call TRBJ1-1, with D perhaps matching TRBD1 (6 bases). V gave up 1 base and J gave up 0 bases, with 6 bases separating them. CDR1 and CDR2 from the germline V gene are SGHTA and FQGNSA. CDR3 length: 14 residues. CDR3 nucleotide sequence: TGTGCCAGCAGCTTAGGGACAGTGAACACTGAAGCTTTCTTT. It specifies CASSLGTVNTEAFF.

The V and J genes are TRBV11-2 and TRBJ2-5, with D uncertain. V dropped 5 bases and J dropped 4 bases, with 20 bases sitting between them. Germline-derived CDR1 and CDR2 are SGHAT and FQNNGV. This CDR3 region has 16 residues. Written as DNA, the CDR3 is TGTGCCAGCAGCCATCTGACGGGTCCCCACCCAGAGACCCAGTACTTC. Its translation: CASSHLTGPHPETQYF.

This clone was counted a few times. The chain carries TRBV5-1 and TRBJ1-2; unclear D gene. V gave up 4 bases and J gave up 7 bases, with 14 bases separating them. Germline lookup yields CDR1 SGHRS and CDR2 YFSETQ. The CDR3 is made up of 13 amino acids. For the CDR3, the DNA is TGCGCCAGCAGCCGCTCTGAGGGTACTGGCTACACCTTC. Translated, it gives CASSRSEGTGYTF. Looking up the rest from reference TRBV5-1 and TRBJ1-2 gives the full variable domain: KAGVTQTPRYLIKTRGQQVTLSCSPISGHRSVSWYQQTPGQGLQFLFEYFSETQRNKGNFPGRFSGRQFSNSRSEMNVSTLELGDSALYLCASSRSEGTGYTFGSGTRLTVV.

This clone was counted a single time. This rearrangement joins TRBV13 to TRBJ1-2, with TRBD1 matching over 8 bases. In germline, CDR1 is PRHDT, CDR2 FYEKMQ (reference sequence). The V and J ends lost 0 bases and 8 bases, in that order; junction bases with no gene match: 11. This CDR3 has 16 amino acids. As DNA, the CDR3 is TGTGCCAGCAGCTTAGGGCCAGGGGGCGCCCAGGGCGGCTACACCTTC. Translation gives CASSLGPGGAQGGYTF.

The J gene is TRBJ2-2, the V gene TRBV5-6; D gene ambiguous. Germline V lookup: CDR1 SGHDT, CDR2 YYEEEE. There are 14 residues in the CDR3. V lost 4 bases, J lost 1 base, and 8 bases lay in between. Here the CDR3 reads CASSRGRNTGELFF. Written as DNA, the CDR3 is TGTGCCAGCAGCCGTGGGCGGAACACCGGGGAGCTGTTTTTT.

The chain carries TRBV6-6 and TRBJ1-4; D may be TRBD1 (5 bases). V was cut by 6 bases and J by 0 bases, with 11 bases left in between. The CDR3 has 15 residues. Germline assignment: CDR1 MNHNY and CDR2 SVGAGI (reference sequence). Here the CDR3 reads CASRQTVTTNEKLFF. For the CDR3, the DNA is TGTGCCAGCAGGCAGACAGTTACAACTAATGAAAAACTGTTTTTT.

This clone was detected once. The V call is TRBV10-3, the J call TRBJ2-3, with TRBD1 identical over 8 bases. This CDR3 spans 18 amino acids. Trimming cost V 5 bases and J 0 bases; bases outside gene matches: 13. Germline-derived CDR1 and CDR2 are ENHRY and SYGVKD. The CDR3 DNA sequence: TGTGCCATCAGTAACAGGGGGGTATCACAATCTAGCACAGATACGCAGTATTTT. Its protein is CAISNRGVSQSSTDTQYF.

This chain joins TRBV7-2 and TRBJ2-5; no reliable D call. Trimming removed 4 bases at V and 3 bases at J, with 15 bases between. This CDR3 contains 15 residues. Looked up from germline, CDR1 is SGHTA and CDR2 is FQGNSA. The CDR3 nucleotides are TGTGCCAGCAGCTCAAACCGGGCACGGAAAGAGACCCAGTACTTC. Protein: CASSSNRARKETQYF.

The rearrangement joins TRBV27 to TRBJ2-3; D may be TRBD1 (6 bases). The V end was cut by 6 bases, the J end by 2 bases, with 15 bases between. Germline V gene sequence: CDR1 MNHEY, CDR2 SMNVEV (reference sequence). This CDR3 contains 15 residues. Written as DNA, the CDR3 is TGTGCCAGCAGCCCCCAAACAGGGAACACAGATACGCAGTATTTT. It yields the protein CASSPQTGNTDTQYF.

This chain uses TRBV10-3 with TRBJ2-1, with 8 bases aligning to TRBD2. The ends lost 6 bases at V and 3 bases at J; junction bases unmatched: 7. Germline CDR1 reads ENHRY; CDR2 reads SYGVKD. The CDR3 is made up of 15 amino acids. As DNA, the CDR3 is TGTGCCATCAGGACGAACGGGGGGGACTACAATGAGCAGTTCTTC. Residues: CAIRTNGGDYNEQFF.

V is TRBV4-1 and J is TRBJ1-1; perhaps TRBD1 as D (6 bases). The V gene lost 4 bases and the J gene lost 4 bases, with 16 bases spanning the gap. CDR3 length: 15 residues. Germline loops: CDR1 MGHRA, CDR2 YSYEKL. The CDR3 region is CASSRAGTNPTEAFF. DNA of the CDR3: TGCGCCAGCAGCCGAGCCGGGACAAACCCCACTGAAGCTTTCTTT.

V gene TRBV4-3 combines with J gene TRBJ2-4; TRBD2 is a possible D gene (6 bases). This CDR3 is built from 15 residues. The V gene's germline CDR1 is LGHNA and CDR2 YSLEER. Deletions cut 0 bases from V and 8 bases from J, with 14 bases between. The CDR3 bases are TGCGCCAGCAGCCAAGATTACGGAGGGGTAGACATTCAGTACTTC. This gives the protein CASSQDYGGVDIQYF.

The sample holds one count of this clone. CDR3 region: CASSPRPGQGSHEQYF. The CDR3 DNA reads as TGCGCCAGCAGCCCCCGACCCGGACAGGGGTCCCACGAGCAGTACTTC. The rearrangement links TRBV5-1 to TRBJ2-7, with 9 bases that match TRBD1. V was clipped by 4 bases and J by 5 bases; unmatched bases: 13. Germline CDR1 and CDR2: SGHRS and YFSETQ. This CDR3 contains 16 residues. Full variable domain (rest looked up from reference TRBV5-1 and TRBJ2-7): KAGVTQTPRYLIKTRGQQVTLSCSPISGHRSVSWYQQTPGQGLQFLFEYFSETQRNKGNFPGRFSGRQFSNSRSEMNVSTLELGDSALYLCASSPRPGQGSHEQYFGPGTRLTVT.

V gene TRBV6-4 combines with J gene TRBJ1-5, with D possibly matching TRBD1 (6 bases). The CDR3 is 14 residues long. CDR1 is MRHNA and CDR2 is SNTAGT in the germline V gene. Trimming removed 9 bases from V and 7 bases from J, with 19 bases in between. The CDR3 region has the DNA TGTGCCAGTCCGAGGGGGGGTGTAGGGCAGCCCCAGCATTTT. As protein: CASPRGGVGQPQHF.

This chain connects TRBV9 to TRBJ1-1, with 8 bases identical to TRBD1. Germline CDR1 is SGDLS and CDR2 is YYNGEE. The CDR3 loop spans 19 amino acids. V lost 1 base and J lost 1; bases outside the gene matches: 15. The chain's CDR3 is CASSVIPGQAKQSNTEAFF. In nucleotides, the CDR3 is TGTGCCAGCAGCGTAATCCCGGGACAGGCAAAACAATCGAACACTGAAGCTTTCTTT.

This chain connects TRBV7-2 to TRBJ2-2, with D unclear. Germline CDR1 is SGHTA and CDR2 is FQGNSA. V was shortened by 2 bases and J by 3 bases, with 10 bases between the two germline ends. This CDR3 region has 15 residues. This CDR3 is CASSLFIMDTGELFF. Here the CDR3 DNA reads TGTGCCAGCAGCTTATTTATCATGGACACCGGGGAGCTGTTTTTT.

This rearrangement joins TRBV9 to TRBJ1-1; D is ambiguous. CDR1 is SGDLS, CDR2 YYNGEE, per germline. V was pared by 4 bases and J by 5 bases, with 21 bases between. This CDR3 spans 16 amino acids. The CDR3 spells CASSPLVSSGRTEAFF. In DNA form, the CDR3 reads TGTGCCAGCAGCCCCCTCGTCTCATCCGGAAGGACTGAAGCTTTCTTT.

The gene calls are TRBV4-1 and TRBJ1-4, with D tentatively TRBD1 (6 bases). Germline V gene data show CDR1 as MGHRA and CDR2 as YSYEKL. V lost 4 bases, J lost 5 bases, and 23 bases lay in between. This CDR3 has 18 amino acids. The CDR3 is CASSRGGQGSALNEKLFF. As DNA, the CDR3 is TGCGCCAGCAGCCGAGGGGGGCAGGGGAGCGCTCTGAATGAAAAACTGTTTTTT.

This clone was found once. The V and J genes are TRBV6-1 and TRBJ2-7; tentatively, D is TRBD2 (7 bases). Germline assignment: CDR1 MNHNS and CDR2 SASEGT. V gave up 2 bases and J gave up 4 bases, with 18 bases separating them. The CDR3 is made up of 16 amino acids. The CDR3 is CASSEPEGGRRYEQYF. CDR3 in DNA: TGTGCCAGCAGTGAACCTGAGGGGGGGCGCCGGTACGAGCAGTACTTC.

On this clone: This sample also contains other DNA sequences that code for the same CDR3. The V call is TRBV7-9, the J call TRBJ2-2; 8 bases match TRBD1. The CDR3 is 14 residues long. V lost 2 bases to trimming and J lost 5 bases; unmatched junction nucleotides: 1. Germline CDR1 is SEHNR and CDR2 is FQNEAQ (reference sequence). The CDR3 region has the DNA TGTGCCAGCAGCTTACAGGGGGCGACCGGGGAGCTGTTTTTT. Its translation is CASSLQGATGELFF.

The V gene is TRBV19, the J gene TRBJ2-7, with 8 bases matching TRBD1. The CDR3 spans 15 residues. Germline V CDR1 and CDR2: LNHDA, SQIVND (reference sequence). V lost 3 bases and J lost 0; bases outside the gene matches: 4. CDR3 in amino acids: CASSMTGVVSYEQYF. CDR3 bases: TGTGCCAGTAGTATGACAGGGGTAGTCTCCTACGAGCAGTACTTC.

The chain links TRBV7-9 to TRBJ2-1; 13 bases are shared with TRBD2. The V gene end was trimmed by 5 bases and the J gene end by 2 bases; junction bases not matched to a gene: 9. CDR3 size: 18 residues. Germline CDR1 and CDR2: SEHNR and FQNEAQ (reference sequence). CDR3 loop: CASSPGTGLAGAYNEQFF. The CDR3 DNA is TGTGCCAGCAGCCCCGGGACAGGACTAGCGGGGGCCTACAATGAGCAGTTCTTC. The whole variable domain, remainder taken from reference TRBV7-9 and TRBJ2-1, is DTGVSQNPRHKITKRGQNVTFRCDPISEHNRLYWYRQTLGQGPEFLTYFQNEAQLEKSRLLSDRFSAERPKGSFSTLEIQRTEQGDSAMYLCASSPGTGLAGAYNEQFFGPGTRLTVL.